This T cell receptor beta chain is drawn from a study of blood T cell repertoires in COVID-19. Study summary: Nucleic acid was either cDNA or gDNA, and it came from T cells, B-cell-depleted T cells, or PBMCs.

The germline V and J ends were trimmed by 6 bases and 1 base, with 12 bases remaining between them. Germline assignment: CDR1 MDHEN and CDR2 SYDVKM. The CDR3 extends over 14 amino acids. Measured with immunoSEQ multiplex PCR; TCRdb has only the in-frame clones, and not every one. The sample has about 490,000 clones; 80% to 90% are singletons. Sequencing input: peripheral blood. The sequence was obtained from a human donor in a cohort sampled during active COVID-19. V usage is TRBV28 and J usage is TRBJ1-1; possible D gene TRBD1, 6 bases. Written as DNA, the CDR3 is TGTGCCAGCAGGCTACAGGGTTGGAACACTGAAGCTTTCTTT. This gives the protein CASRLQGWNTEAFF.